Below, one T cell receptor beta chain is given with its context. Its antigen is currently unknown. This CDR3 contains 13 residues. Trimming cost V 0 bases and J 2 bases, with 2 bases left between them. The germline V gene encodes CDR1 GTSNPN and CDR2 SVGIG (reference sequence). The sample belongs to a study of early T cells in non-severe SARS-CoV-2 infection. cDNA molecules, individually, were tagged with unique molecular identifiers. TCRdb reprocessed the 5' RACE reads with MiXCR, giving one entry per CDR3 protein. The table records some 61,000 distinct CDR3 sequences, approximately 9.7% of them present only once. Study results and limitations: CD4 and private specificities were missed by VDJdb matching, which favored anti-spike CD8 responses.

The source is an adult who was a healthcare worker with PCR-confirmed SARS-CoV-2 infection or an uninfected control (not recorded which). The chain is built from TRBV30 and TRBJ2-6; no reliable D call. Sequenced material: whole blood. This chain's CDR3 is CAWSVAGANVLTF. In DNA form, the CDR3 reads TGTGCCTGGAGTGTGGCTGGGGCCAACGTCCTGACTTTC.